The clone carrying this TCR beta chain has a count of ten or more. Its antigen is not known. A junction end diverges from the germline sequence, so it may reflect a read error. TCRdb ran MiXCR on the reads and lists one entry per CDR3 protein. The table has more than 200,000 distinct CDR3 sequences, approximately 9.1% seen once. This specimen comes from a study of T cell repertoires in cytomegalovirus infection. On the study more broadly: Evidence of both CMV infection and a matching HLA type came from public TCR beta signatures. Whole-study results and caveats: CMV-specific HLA-C-restricted TCR beta clonotypes dominated the ex vivo response. Carriers of CMV and the relevant HLA type were discriminated by public TCR beta frequency.

This CDR3 spans 11 amino acids. The rearrangement joins TRBV12-3 or TRBV12-4 to TRBJ2-3; the D is unclear. The sequenced sample consisted of PBMCs. The origin of this receptor is a human donor in good health (CMV status not recorded). Some clones in this sample may be carry-over from other donors' samples. As DNA, the CDR3 is TGTGCCAGCAGCTTAGTTGATACGCAGTATTTT. This translates into CASSLVDTQYF.